A selection of T cell receptor beta chains follows, all from one sample in a study of CD8 T cells in Susac syndrome. TCRdb re-analysed the immunoSEQ multiplex PCR reads in MiXCR, keeping a single row per CDR3 protein. The sample has under 90,000 distinct CDR3 sequences, roughly 91% seen once; the top ten hold about 0.54%. Sequenced: CD4+ T cells from PBMCs. The source of these receptors is a human donor with Susac syndrome. Each CDR3 is given with its conserved first and last residue.

v_call	j_call	cdr3_aa
TRBV18	TRBJ2-2	CASSRQDPTGELFF
TRBV4-2	TRBJ1-5	CAAGTGDGNQPQHF
TRBV27	TRBJ2-1	CASRSLGSGQGLIEQFF
TRBV7-6	TRBJ1-6	CASSPEGWNSPLHF
TRBV7-6	TRBJ2-5	CASSLLVQETQYF
TRBV20-1	TRBJ1-3	CSASVRLASSGNTIYF
TRBV9	TRBJ2-2	CASSVGWVNTGELFF
TRBV4-1	TRBJ2-1	CASSQPPGGSGYNEQFF
TRBV5-1	TRBJ1-3	CASSLVAGVTGNTIYF
TRBV5-4	TRBJ2-5	CASSLAGGLQETQYF
TRBV4-1	TRBJ2-3	CASSRTGHGTDTQYF
TRBV7-2	TRBJ2-3	CASSSAGAADTQYF
TRBV28	TRBJ1-4	CASSPPEKKLFF
TRBV5-1	TRBJ2-1	CASRSRGVDNEQFF
TRBV3-1	TRBJ1-1	CASSQHPPGNTEAFF
TRBV7-9	TRBJ2-1	CASSIDTPSLGNEQFF
TRBV11-3	TRBJ2-3	CASSRGSSADTQYF
TRBV18	TRBJ1-2	CASSQVLDGGYTF
TRBV18	TRBJ1-4	CASRQGATNEKLFF
TRBV27	TRBJ1-4	CASSLIGAGEKLFF
TRBV19	TRBJ2-1	CASSTPGLAGKYNEQFF
TRBV27	TRBJ1-1	CASSLSPGPRRPMNTEAFF
TRBV25-1	TRBJ1-6	CASSEVVGGTYNSPLHF
TRBV4-1	TRBJ2-7	CASSQSRTFSSYEQYF
TRBV5-1	TRBJ2-2	CASSLGDSPTGELFF
TRBV29-1	TRBJ1-2	CSVGGAERGYGYTF
TRBV2	TRBJ1-2	CASSEDFYGYTF
TRBV6-5	TRBJ2-3	CASRREHLTDTQYF
TRBV6-6	TRBJ1-6	CASSYRDSPLHF
TRBV19	TRBJ2-1	CASSPGDLYNEQFF
TRBV4-2	TRBJ2-7	CASSQDRGARGFGYEQYF
TRBV20-1	TRBJ2-3	CSAVGTGGLEQYF
TRBV10-2	TRBJ2-7	CASRASTSSYEQYF
TRBV19	TRBJ2-2	CASSNQGGYTGELFF
TRBV7-8	TRBJ2-7	CASSGGTSGWSYEQYF
TRBV2	TRBJ1-2	CASRYSGQTTNYGYTF
TRBV5-8	TRBJ1-2	CASSFRQGTYGYTF
TRBV19	TRBJ1-2	CASTSKGRVRGYTF
TRBV29-1	TRBJ2-3	CSVGWPLRPAGGDTQYF
TRBV15	TRBJ1-3	CATSRDRLLSSGNTIYF
TRBV9	TRBJ2-1	CASSVAELAGVGYNEQFF